One T cell receptor (beta chain) is described in this entry. Its antigen is currently unknown. The data were taken from a study of response to subunit inactivated influenza vaccine. The study, taken as a whole, reports: Authors proposed each seasonal influenza vaccination draws in few new T cells.

One entry per CDR3 protein results from TCRdb running MiXCR on the RT-PCR reads. Seen here are just under 250,000 distinct CDR3 sequences, 10% to 15% observed once, and the top ten hold more than 7%. Germline V lookup: CDR1 LNHNV, CDR2 YYDKDF (reference sequence). V lost 6 bases, J lost 0 bases, and 11 bases lay in between. The CDR3 totals 14 residues. The J gene is TRBJ2-5, the V gene TRBV15; a weak D match, TRBD1 (6 bases). The TCR originated in a man aged 50-60 years who received an inactivated influenza vaccine. Specimen: non-naive T cells sorted from PBMCs, collected around 14 days before vaccination. In DNA, the CDR3 is TGTGCCACCAGACCCGACAGGAACCAAGAGACCCAGTACTTC. Translating gives CATRPDRNQETQYF.